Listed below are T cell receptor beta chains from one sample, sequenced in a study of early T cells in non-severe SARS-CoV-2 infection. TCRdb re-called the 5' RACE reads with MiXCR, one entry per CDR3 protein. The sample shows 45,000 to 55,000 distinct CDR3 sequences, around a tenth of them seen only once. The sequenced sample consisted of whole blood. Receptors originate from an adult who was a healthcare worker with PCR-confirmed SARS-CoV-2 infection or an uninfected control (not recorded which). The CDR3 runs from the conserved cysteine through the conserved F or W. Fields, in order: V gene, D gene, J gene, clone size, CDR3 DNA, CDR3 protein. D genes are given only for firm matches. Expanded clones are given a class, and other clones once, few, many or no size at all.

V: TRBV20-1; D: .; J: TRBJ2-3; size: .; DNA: TGCAGTGCTAGAGGGTCCAGGGGTTCAGATACGCAGTATTTT; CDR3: CSARGSRGSDTQYF
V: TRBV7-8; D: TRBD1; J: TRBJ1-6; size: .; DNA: TGTGCCAGCAGCTTAGCGGGACAGGGGATAGGATCACCCCTCCACTTT; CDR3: CASSLAGQGIGSPLHF
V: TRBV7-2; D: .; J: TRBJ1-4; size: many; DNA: TGTGCCAGCAGCTTAGTGGGGGGGTCAACTAATGAAAAACTGTTTTTT; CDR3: CASSLVGGSTNEKLFF
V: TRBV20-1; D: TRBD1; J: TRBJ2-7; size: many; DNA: TGCAGTGCCTTGGGACAGTCTACCGAGCAGTACTTC; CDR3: CSALGQSTEQYF
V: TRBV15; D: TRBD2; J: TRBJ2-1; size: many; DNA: TGTGCCACCAGCGGGGGAAGGCGGGAGACCAATGAGCAGTTCTTC; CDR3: CATSGGRRETNEQFF
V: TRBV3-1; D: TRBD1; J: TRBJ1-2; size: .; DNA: TGTGCCAGCAGCCAGGGGGGACAGGGACGATATGGCTACACCTTC; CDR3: CASSQGGQGRYGYTF
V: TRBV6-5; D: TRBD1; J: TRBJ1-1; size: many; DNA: TGTGCCAGCCACCGAGACAGGGTTGGGACTGAAGCTTTCTTT; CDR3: CASHRDRVGTEAFF
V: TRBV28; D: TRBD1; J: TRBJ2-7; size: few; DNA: TGTGCCAACAGTCAAAAGAGGGGGCTTTACAGCGAGCAGTACTTC; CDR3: CANSQKRGLYSEQYF
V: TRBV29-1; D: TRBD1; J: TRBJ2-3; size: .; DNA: TGCAGCGTTGAACCACAGGGGGATACGCAGTATTTT; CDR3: CSVEPQGDTQYF
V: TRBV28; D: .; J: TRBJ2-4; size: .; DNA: TGTGCCAGCAGTTTGAGAAACATTCAGTACTTC; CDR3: CASSLRNIQYF
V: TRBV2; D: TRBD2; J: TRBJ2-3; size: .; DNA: TGTGCCAGCAGTGATGGCGGGAGGGGTCTCACAGATACGCAGTATTTT; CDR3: CASSDGGRGLTDTQYF
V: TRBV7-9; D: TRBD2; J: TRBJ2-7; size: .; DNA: TGTGCCAGCAGCTTTGGGCTAGCGGGAGCCGAGCAGTACTTC; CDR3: CASSFGLAGAEQYF
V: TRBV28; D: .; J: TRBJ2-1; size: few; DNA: TGTGCCAGCAGTTTAACGGTAGCCCTTGAGCAGTTCTTC; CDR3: CASSLTVALEQFF
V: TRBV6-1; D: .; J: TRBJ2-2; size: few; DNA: TGTGCCAGCAGTGCGATTCTTTTAACCACCGGGGAGCTGTTTTTT; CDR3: CASSAILLTTGELFF
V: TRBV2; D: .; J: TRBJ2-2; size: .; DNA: TGTGCCAGCCAGAGCCCCCCCGGGGAGCTGTTTTTT; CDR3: CASQSPPGELFF
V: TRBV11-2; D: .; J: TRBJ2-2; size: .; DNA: TGTGCCAGCAGCCCCCTTGGCACCGGGGAGCTGTTTTTT; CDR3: CASSPLGTGELFF
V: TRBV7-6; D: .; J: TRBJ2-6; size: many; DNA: TGTGCCAGCAGACGGACCCCAGGGGCGGGGGCCGGGGCCAACGTCCTGACTTTC; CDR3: CASRRTPGAGAGANVLTF
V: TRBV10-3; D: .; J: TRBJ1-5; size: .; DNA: TGTGCCATCAGTAGTTTGCGGGCCGACAATCAGCCCCAGCATTTT; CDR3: CAISSLRADNQPQHF
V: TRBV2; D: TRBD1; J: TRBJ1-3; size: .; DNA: TGTGCCAGCAGTGAGCAGGGGGCGGCTGGAAACACCATATATTTT; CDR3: CASSEQGAAGNTIYF
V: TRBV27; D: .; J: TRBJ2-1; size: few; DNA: TGTGCCAGCACCCCCCGGCTGTACAATGAGCAGTTCTTC; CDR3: CASTPRLYNEQFF
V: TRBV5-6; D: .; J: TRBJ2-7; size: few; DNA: TGTGCCAGCAGCTTGGGTCCGCTTACCTCCTACGAGCAGTACTTC; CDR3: CASSLGPLTSYEQYF
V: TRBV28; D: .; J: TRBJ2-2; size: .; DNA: TGTGCCAGCAGTTTTGACGAGGAGCCCGGGGAGCTGTTTTTT; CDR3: CASSFDEEPGELFF
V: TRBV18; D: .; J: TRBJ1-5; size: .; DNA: TGTGCCAGCTCACCACGGGTAACCGGCACAGATACGCAGCATTTT; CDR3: CASSPRVTGTDTQHF
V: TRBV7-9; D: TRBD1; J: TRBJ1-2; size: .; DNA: TGTGCCAGCAGCTGGCGGACAGGGGATGGCTACACCTTC; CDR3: CASSWRTGDGYTF
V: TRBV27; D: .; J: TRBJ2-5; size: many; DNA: TGTGCCAGCAGTTTCCGGGGCGAGACCCAGTACTTC; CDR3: CASSFRGETQYF
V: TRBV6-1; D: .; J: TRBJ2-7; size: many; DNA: TGTGCCAGCAGGGACGAGCCCTACGAGCAGTACTTC; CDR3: CASRDEPYEQYF
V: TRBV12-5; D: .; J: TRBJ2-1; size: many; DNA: TGTGCTAGTGGTTCACCACAGACAGTCAATGAGCAGTTCTTC; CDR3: CASGSPQTVNEQFF
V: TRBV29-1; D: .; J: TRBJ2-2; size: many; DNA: TGCAGCGTTGAAGGCAAAACCGGGGAGCTGTTTTTT; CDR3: CSVEGKTGELFF
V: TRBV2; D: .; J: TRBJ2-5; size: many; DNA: TGTGCCAGCAGTGAAAGGAACTCCGGGACCCAGTACTTC; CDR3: CASSERNSGTQYF
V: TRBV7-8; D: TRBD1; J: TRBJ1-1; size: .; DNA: TGTGCCAGCAGCCGTTCCCAGGGGGCGCGTACTGAAGCTTTCTTT; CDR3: CASSRSQGARTEAFF
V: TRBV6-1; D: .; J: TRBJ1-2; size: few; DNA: TGTGCCAGCAGCATATCCTTAAGTGGGAACTATGGCTACACCTTC; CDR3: CASSISLSGNYGYTF
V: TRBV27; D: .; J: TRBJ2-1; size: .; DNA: TGTGCCAGCGCGGACGGGACCCCTTACAATGAGCAGTTCTTC; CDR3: CASADGTPYNEQFF
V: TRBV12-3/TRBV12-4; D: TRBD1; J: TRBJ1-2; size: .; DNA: TGTGCCAGCAGATCCGGACAGGGTCTTGGCTACACCTTC; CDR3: CASRSGQGLGYTF
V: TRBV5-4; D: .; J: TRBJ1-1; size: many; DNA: TGTGCCAGCAGCAACCCCCAGGCCGGCAACACTGAAGCTTTCTTT; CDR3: CASSNPQAGNTEAFF
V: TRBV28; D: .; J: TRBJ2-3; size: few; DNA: TGTGCCAGCAGTTTACTGGCTGGGGTAGTAACGCAGTATTTT; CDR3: CASSLLAGVVTQYF
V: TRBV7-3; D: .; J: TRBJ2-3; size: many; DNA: TGTGCCAGCAGCTCCGGGACAAGAGCTAGCACAGATACGCAGTATTTT; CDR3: CASSSGTRASTDTQYF
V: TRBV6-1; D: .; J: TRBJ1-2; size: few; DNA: TGTGCCAGCTCCGGGACACCCGTTAACTATGGCTACACCTTC; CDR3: CASSGTPVNYGYTF